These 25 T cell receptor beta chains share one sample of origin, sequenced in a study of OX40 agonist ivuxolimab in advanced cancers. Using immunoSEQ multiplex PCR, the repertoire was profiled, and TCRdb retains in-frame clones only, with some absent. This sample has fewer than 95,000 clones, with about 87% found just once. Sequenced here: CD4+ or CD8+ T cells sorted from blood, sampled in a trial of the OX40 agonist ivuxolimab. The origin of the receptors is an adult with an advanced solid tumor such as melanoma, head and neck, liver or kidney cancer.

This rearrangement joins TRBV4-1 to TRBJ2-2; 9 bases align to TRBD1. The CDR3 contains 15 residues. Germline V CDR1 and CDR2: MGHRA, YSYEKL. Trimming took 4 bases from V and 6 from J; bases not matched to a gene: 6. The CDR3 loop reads CASSLRGQGAGELFF. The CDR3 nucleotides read TGCGCCAGCAGCCTTCGGGGACAGGGAGCCGGGGAGCTGTTTTTT.

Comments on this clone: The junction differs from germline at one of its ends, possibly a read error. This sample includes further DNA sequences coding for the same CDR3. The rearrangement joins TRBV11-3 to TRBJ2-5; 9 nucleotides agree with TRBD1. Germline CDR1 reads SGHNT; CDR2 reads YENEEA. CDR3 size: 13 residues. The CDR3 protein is CASGLTGGETQYF. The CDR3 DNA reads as TGTGCCAGCGGCTTGACAGGGGGAGAGACCCAGTACTTC.

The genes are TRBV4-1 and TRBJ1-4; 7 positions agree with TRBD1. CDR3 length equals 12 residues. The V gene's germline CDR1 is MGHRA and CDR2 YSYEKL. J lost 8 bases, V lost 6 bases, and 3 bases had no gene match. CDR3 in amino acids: CASSRDREKLFF. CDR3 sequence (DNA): TGCGCCAGCAGTCGGGACAGAGAAAAACTGTTTTTT.

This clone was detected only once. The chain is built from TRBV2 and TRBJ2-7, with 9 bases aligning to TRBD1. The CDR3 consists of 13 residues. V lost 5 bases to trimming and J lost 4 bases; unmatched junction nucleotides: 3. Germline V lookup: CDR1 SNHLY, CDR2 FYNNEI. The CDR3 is CASSWDRAYEQYF. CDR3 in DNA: TGTGCCAGCAGTTGGGACAGGGCGTACGAGCAGTACTTC.

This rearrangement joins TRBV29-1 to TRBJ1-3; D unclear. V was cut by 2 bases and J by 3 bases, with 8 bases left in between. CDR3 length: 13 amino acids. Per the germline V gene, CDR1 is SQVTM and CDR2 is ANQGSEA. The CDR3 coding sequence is TGCAGCGTTGAATGGTCAGGTGGAAACACCATATATTTT. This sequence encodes CSVEWSGGNTIYF.

CDR3 nucleotides: TGTGCCAGTAGTATAGCCCCCCGTGGAAGGGCTGGGGCCAACGTCCTGACTTTC. This gives the protein CASSIAPRGRAGANVLTF. The chain is built from TRBV19 and TRBJ2-6, with D unresolved. The V and J ends lost 1 base and 2 bases respectively, with 15 bases between them. The CDR3 extends over 18 amino acids. The V gene's germline CDR1 is LNHDA and CDR2 SQIVND (reference sequence).

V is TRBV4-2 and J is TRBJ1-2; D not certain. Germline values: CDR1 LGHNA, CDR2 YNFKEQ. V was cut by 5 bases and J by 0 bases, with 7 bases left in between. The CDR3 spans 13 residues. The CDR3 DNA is TGTGCCAGCAGCTTGGGGTCTAACTATGGCTACACCTTC. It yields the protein CASSLGSNYGYTF.

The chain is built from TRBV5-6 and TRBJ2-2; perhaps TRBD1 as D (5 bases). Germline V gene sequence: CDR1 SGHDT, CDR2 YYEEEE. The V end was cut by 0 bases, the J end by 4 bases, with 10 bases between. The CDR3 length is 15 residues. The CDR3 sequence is CASSLGQRGTGELFF. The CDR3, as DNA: TGTGCCAGCAGCTTGGGACAAAGGGGCACCGGGGAGCTGTTTTTT.

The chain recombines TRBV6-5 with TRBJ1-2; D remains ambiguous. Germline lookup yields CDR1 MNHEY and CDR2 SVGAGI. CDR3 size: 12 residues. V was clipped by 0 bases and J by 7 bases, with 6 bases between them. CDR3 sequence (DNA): TGTGCCAGCAGTTACTCGGGCATTGGCTACACCTTC. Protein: CASSYSGIGYTF.

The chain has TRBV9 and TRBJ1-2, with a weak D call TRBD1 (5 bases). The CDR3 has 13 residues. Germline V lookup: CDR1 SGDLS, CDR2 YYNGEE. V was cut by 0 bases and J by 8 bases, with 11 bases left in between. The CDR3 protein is CASSVASTDGYTF. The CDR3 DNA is TGTGCCAGCAGCGTAGCGTCGACAGACGGCTACACCTTC.

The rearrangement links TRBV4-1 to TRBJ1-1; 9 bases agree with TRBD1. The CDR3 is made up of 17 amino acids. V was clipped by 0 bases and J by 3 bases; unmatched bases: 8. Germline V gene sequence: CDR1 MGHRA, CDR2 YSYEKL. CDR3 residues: CASSQDWTGVAHTEAFF. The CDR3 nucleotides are TGCGCCAGCAGCCAAGATTGGACAGGGGTCGCCCACACTGAAGCTTTCTTT.

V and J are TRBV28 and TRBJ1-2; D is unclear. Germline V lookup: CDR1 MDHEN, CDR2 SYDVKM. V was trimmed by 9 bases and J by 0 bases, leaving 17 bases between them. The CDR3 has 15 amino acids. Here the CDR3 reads CARYLPETANYGYTF. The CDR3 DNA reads TGTGCCAGGTATTTGCCCGAAACAGCTAACTATGGCTACACCTTC.

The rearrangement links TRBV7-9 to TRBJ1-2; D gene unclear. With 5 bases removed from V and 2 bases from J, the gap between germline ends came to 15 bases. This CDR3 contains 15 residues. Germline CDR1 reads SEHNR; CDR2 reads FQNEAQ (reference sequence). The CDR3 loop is CASSPAGRNNYGYTF. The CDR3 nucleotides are TGTGCCAGCAGCCCCGCCGGACGGAACAACTATGGCTACACCTTC.

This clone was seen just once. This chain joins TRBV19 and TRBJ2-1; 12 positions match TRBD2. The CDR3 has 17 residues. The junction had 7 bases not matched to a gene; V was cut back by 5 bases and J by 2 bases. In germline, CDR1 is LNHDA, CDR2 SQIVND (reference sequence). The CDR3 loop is CASSSRTSGMPYNEQFF. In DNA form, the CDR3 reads TGTGCCAGTAGTTCTAGGACTAGCGGGATGCCCTACAATGAGCAGTTCTTC.

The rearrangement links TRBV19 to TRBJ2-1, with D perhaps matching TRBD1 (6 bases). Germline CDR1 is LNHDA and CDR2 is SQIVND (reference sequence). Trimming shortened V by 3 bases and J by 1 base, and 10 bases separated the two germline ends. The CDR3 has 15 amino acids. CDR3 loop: CASSISGVSYNEQFF. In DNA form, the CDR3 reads TGTGCCAGTAGTATTTCAGGGGTATCCTACAATGAGCAGTTCTTC.

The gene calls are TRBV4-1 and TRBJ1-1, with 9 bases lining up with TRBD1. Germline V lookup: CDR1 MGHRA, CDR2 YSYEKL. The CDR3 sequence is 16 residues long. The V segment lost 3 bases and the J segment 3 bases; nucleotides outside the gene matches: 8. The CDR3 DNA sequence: TGCGCCAGCAGCCAGTATACAGGGGGCGAGGACACTGAAGCTTTCTTT. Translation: CASSQYTGGEDTEAFF.

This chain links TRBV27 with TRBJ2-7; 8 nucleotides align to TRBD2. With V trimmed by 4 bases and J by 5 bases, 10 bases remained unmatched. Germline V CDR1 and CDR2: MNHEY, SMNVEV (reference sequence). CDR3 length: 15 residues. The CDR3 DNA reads TGTGCCAGCAGTTCGGGAGCGGGAGTTTCCCACGAGCAGTACTTC. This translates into CASSSGAGVSHEQYF.

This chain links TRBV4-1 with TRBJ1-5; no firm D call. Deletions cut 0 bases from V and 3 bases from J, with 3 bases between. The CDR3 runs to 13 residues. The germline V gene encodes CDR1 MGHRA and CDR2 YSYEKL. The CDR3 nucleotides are TGCGCCAGCAGCCAAGAGGCCAATCAGCCCCAGCATTTT. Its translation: CASSQEANQPQHF.

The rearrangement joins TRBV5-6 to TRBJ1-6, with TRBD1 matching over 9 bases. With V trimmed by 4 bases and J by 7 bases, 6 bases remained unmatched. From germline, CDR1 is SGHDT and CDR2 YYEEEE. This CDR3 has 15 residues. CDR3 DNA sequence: TGTGCCAGCAGCCCGGCGACAGGGGGGAATTCACCCCTCCACTTT. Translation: CASSPATGGNSPLHF.

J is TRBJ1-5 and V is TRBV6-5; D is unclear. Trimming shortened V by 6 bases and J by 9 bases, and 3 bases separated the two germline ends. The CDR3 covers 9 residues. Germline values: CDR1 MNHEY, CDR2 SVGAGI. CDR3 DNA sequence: TGTGCCAGCAGCTGGCCCCAGCATTTT. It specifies CASSWPQHF.

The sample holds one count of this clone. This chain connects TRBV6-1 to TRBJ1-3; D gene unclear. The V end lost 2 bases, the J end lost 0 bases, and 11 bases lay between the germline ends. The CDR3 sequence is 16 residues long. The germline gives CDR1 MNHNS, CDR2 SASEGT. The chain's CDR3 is CASSERGGHSGNTIYF. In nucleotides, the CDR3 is TGTGCCAGCAGTGAACGAGGAGGGCACTCTGGAAACACCATATATTTT.

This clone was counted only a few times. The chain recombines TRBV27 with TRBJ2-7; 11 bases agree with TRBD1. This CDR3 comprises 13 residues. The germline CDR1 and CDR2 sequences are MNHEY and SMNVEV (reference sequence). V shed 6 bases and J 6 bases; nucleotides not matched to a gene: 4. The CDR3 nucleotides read TGTGCCAGCAGGTGGACAGGGGGCTTCGAGCAGTACTTC. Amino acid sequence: CASRWTGGFEQYF.

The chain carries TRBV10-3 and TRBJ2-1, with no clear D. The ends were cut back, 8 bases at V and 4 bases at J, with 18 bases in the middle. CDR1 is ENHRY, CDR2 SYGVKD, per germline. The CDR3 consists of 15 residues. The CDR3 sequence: CAIRSLYFGYNEQFF. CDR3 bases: TGTGCCATCCGGAGTCTTTACTTCGGGTACAATGAGCAGTTCTTC.

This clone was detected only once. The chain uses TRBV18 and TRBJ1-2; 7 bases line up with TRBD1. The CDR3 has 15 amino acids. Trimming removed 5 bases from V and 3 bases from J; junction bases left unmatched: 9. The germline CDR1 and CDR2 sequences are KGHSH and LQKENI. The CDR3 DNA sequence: TGTGCCAGCTCAGCGCCGCTTACAGGGGACTATGGCTACACCTTC. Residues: CASSAPLTGDYGYTF.

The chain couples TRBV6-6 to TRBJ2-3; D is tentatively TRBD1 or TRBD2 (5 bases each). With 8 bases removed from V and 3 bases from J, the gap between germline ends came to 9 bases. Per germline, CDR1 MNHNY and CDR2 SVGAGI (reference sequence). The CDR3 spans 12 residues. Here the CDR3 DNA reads TGTGCCAGCTGGGGGTCGACAGATACGCAGTATTTT. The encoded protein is CASWGSTDTQYF.